This passage covers 24 T cell receptor beta chains from one sample sequenced in a study of blood T cells in healthy people across ages. It was with a sample-barcoded 5' primer and a J-beta primer mix that a second PCR of roughly 7 to 11 cycles was run. TCRdb used MiXCR to reprocess the 5' RACE reads, holding one entry per CDR3 protein. The data show 500,000 to 600,000 distinct CDR3 sequences, with 25% to 30% seen just once and approximately 17% held by the top ten. Sequencing used blood. These receptors were taken from a woman in her seventies in good health.

The chain carries TRBV2 and TRBJ1-5, with D uncertain. Trimming took off 3 bases at V and 11 bases at J, with 11 bases between the two ends. The CDR3 extends over 12 amino acids. Looked up from germline, CDR1 is SNHLY and CDR2 is FYNNEI. The CDR3 region is CASSDITLAQHF. CDR3 sequence (DNA): TGTGCCAGCAGTGATATAACCCTCGCCCAGCATTTT.

The chain carries TRBV6-1 and TRBJ2-3; TRBD2 agrees at 7 bases. CDR1 MNHNS and CDR2 SASEGT come from the germline V gene. The trim removed 0 bases at V and 6 bases at J, leaving 12 bases unmatched. The CDR3 totals 17 residues. The CDR3: CASSEARGSSGFDTQYF. CDR3 DNA: TGTGCCAGCAGTGAAGCGCGGGGGTCCTCTGGTTTTGATACGCAGTATTTT.

This clonotype was seen only a few times. V usage is TRBV10-3 and J usage is TRBJ2-7; 10 nucleotides align to TRBD2. The J segment lost 3 bases and the V segment lost 8 bases, leaving 22 bases of the junction unmatched. The germline CDR1 and CDR2 sequences are ENHRY and SYGVKD. The CDR3 has 19 residues. DNA for the CDR3: TGTGCCATCGGGACCTCTAGCGGGGGCCCAAATCAAAATCACTACGAGCAGTACTTC. This translates into CAIGTSSGGPNQNHYEQYF.

The J gene is TRBJ2-5, the V gene TRBV12-3 or TRBV12-4, with D perhaps matching TRBD1 (6 bases). The V and J ends lost 6 bases and 4 bases respectively, with 18 bases between them. CDR3 length: 15 amino acids. The CDR3 sequence: CASSNGAIRGETQYF. The CDR3 coding sequence is TGTGCCAGCAGCAATGGAGCCATCAGGGGAGAGACCCAGTACTTC.

This clonotype was counted at least ten times. The chain is built from TRBV12-3 or TRBV12-4 and TRBJ1-6; D possibly corresponds to TRBD1 (5 bases). V was trimmed by 2 bases and J by 10 bases, leaving 12 bases between them. This CDR3 contains 14 residues. The chain's CDR3 is CASSLRRGLSPLHF. The CDR3 nucleotides read TGTGCCAGCAGTTTACGACGGGGCCTCTCACCCCTCCACTTT.

The chain is built from TRBV7-2 and TRBJ1-2, with a weak D call TRBD1 (5 bases). The V end was cut by 2 bases, the J end by 1 base, with 8 bases between. The CDR3 spans 14 residues. Germline CDR1 and CDR2: SGHTA and FQGNSA. The DNA for the CDR3 is TGTGCCAGCAGCTTACAGGGATTTAACTATGGCTACACCTTC. Amino acid sequence: CASSLQGFNYGYTF.

This clonotype was counted a few times. The CDR3 loop reads CASSWGGDTEAFF. The CDR3 DNA reads as TGTGCCAGCAGCTGGGGAGGCGACACTGAAGCTTTCTTT. J is TRBJ1-1 and V is TRBV6-1; D ambiguous. The CDR3 runs to 13 residues. V was clipped by 6 bases and J by 3 bases, with 11 bases between them. Germline assignment: CDR1 MNHNS and CDR2 SASEGT.

This chain links TRBV6-5 with TRBJ2-2; 9 bases fit TRBD2. Germline V lookup: CDR1 MNHEY, CDR2 SVGAGI. This CDR3 comprises 15 residues. V trimming: 2 bases; J trimming: 7 bases; junction bases outside the gene matches: 5. CDR3 in amino acids: CASSYEGTSNGELFF. CDR3 in DNA: TGTGCCAGCAGTTACGAGGGGACTAGCAACGGGGAGCTGTTTTTT.

This sequence joins TRBV7-8 and TRBJ1-3; 9 bases fit TRBD1. The CDR3 runs to 18 residues. V lost 5 bases to trimming and J lost 9 bases; unmatched junction nucleotides: 20. The germline gives CDR1 SGHVS, CDR2 FQNEAQ. CDR3: CASSPGTGRARGVGTIYF. The CDR3 DNA is TGTGCCAGCAGCCCCGGGACAGGGCGAGCCCGAGGGGTGGGCACCATATATTTT.

This chain connects TRBV4-2 to TRBJ2-3, with TRBD2 matching 7 bases. After removal of 2 bases from V and 0 bases from J, the junction contained 8 bases not matched to a gene. CDR3 length: 17 residues. CDR1 is LGHNA, CDR2 YNFKEQ, per germline. CDR3 amino acids: CASSQTWGGLSTDTQYF. In DNA, the CDR3 is TGTGCCAGCAGCCAAACTTGGGGGGGACTTAGCACAGATACGCAGTATTTT.

This chain connects TRBV5-1 to TRBJ2-3; TRBD1 might be the D (6 bases). This CDR3 contains 15 residues. Between the trimmed V and J ends, which lost 4 bases and 0 bases, there was a span of 12 bases. Germline assignment: CDR1 SGHRS and CDR2 YFSETQ. The CDR3 DNA reads TGCGCCAGCAGCCTGAACAGGGCTAGCACAGATACGCAGTATTTT. Translated: CASSLNRASTDTQYF.

This sequence joins TRBV3-1 and TRBJ2-2; no clear D. This CDR3 has 13 residues. CDR1 is LGHDT and CDR2 is YNNKEL in the germline V gene (reference sequence). The V gene lost 0 bases and the J gene lost 6 bases, with 5 bases spanning the gap. This CDR3 is CASSQELSGELFF. The CDR3 nucleotides read TGTGCCAGCAGCCAAGAGCTATCCGGGGAGCTGTTTTTT.

In its sample, this clonotype was seen a few times. The chain joins TRBV29-1 to TRBJ2-5; 10 bases match TRBD1. The tail of the sequence fits TRBJ2-7 better, so the J call may be wrong. The CDR3 contains 12 residues. Germline V gives CDR1 SQVTM, CDR2 ANQGSEA. The CDR3 nucleotides read TGCAGCGTAGGACAGGGGGAGTACGAGCAGTACTTC. Protein: CSVGQGEYEQYF.

The chain couples TRBV6-5 to TRBJ1-1; D is undetermined. Germline-derived CDR1 and CDR2 are MNHEY and SVGAGI. The length of the CDR3 is 13 residues. Between the trimmed V and J ends, which lost 2 bases and 8 bases, there was a span of 12 bases. Here the CDR3 DNA reads TGTGCCAGCAGTTACCCCGCGGCCAGGGAAGCTTTCTTT. This codes for CASSYPAAREAFF.

The chain carries TRBV20-1 and TRBJ2-5; 7 bases agree with TRBD1. TRBJ2-7 explains the end of the DNA better; the J call may be wrong. The V gene's germline CDR1 is DFQATT and CDR2 SNEGSKA (reference sequence). The CDR3 spans 14 residues. CDR3 nucleotides: TGCAGTGCTAGAACTCGACAGGGATGGTACGAGCAGTACTTC. Protein sequence: CSARTRQGWYEQYF.

J is TRBJ1-1 and V is TRBV7-2; no firm D call. V lost 4 bases and J lost 2, with 11 bases in between. The CDR3 is made up of 14 amino acids. Germline loops: CDR1 SGHTA, CDR2 FQGNSA. CDR3 region: CASSSKTINTEAFF. The CDR3, as DNA: TGTGCCAGCAGCTCTAAGACTATAAACACTGAAGCTTTCTTT.

The chain employs TRBV6-2 or TRBV6-3 and TRBJ2-4, with D perhaps matching TRBD2 (6 bases). The CDR3 runs 18 residues. Germline loops: CDR1 MNHEY, CDR2 SVGEGT. Trimming cost V 5 bases and J 0 bases, with 20 bases left between them. DNA for the CDR3: TGTGCCAGCAGTCCGGTACTAGGAGGGATCCTAGCCAAAAACATTCAGTACTTC. Translation: CASSPVLGGILAKNIQYF.

This clonotype was observed once. The chain is built from TRBV5-1 and TRBJ2-1, with D unresolved. The CDR3 is 17 residues long. The V gene lost 0 bases and the J gene lost 0 bases, with 13 bases spanning the gap. Germline V gene sequence: CDR1 SGHRS, CDR2 YFSETQ. The CDR3 loop reads CASSLASATSSYNEQFF. CDR3 nucleotide sequence: TGCGCCAGCAGCTTGGCCTCGGCCACAAGCTCCTACAATGAGCAGTTCTTC. Complete variable domain (other parts from reference TRBV5-1 and TRBJ2-1): KAGVTQTPRYLIKTRGQQVTLSCSPISGHRSVSWYQQTPGQGLQFLFEYFSETQRNKGNFPGRFSGRQFSNSRSEMNVSTLELGDSALYLCASSLASATSSYNEQFFGPGTRLTVL.

This chain uses TRBV29-1 with TRBJ2-4; 9 bases align to TRBD1. The junction had 2 bases not matched to a gene; V was cut back by 4 bases and J by 4 bases. There are 13 residues in the CDR3. Germline V gene sequence: CDR1 SQVTM, CDR2 ANQGSEA. The CDR3 loop reads CSVGDRVKNIQYF. CDR3 DNA: TGCAGCGTTGGGGACAGGGTAAAAAACATTCAGTACTTC.

This clonotype was counted only a few times. This chain uses TRBV2 with TRBJ2-2, with 7 bases identical to TRBD1. Trimming cost V 6 bases and J 1 base; bases outside gene matches: 2. The germline V gene encodes CDR1 SNHLY and CDR2 FYNNEI. This CDR3 is 14 amino acids long. The CDR3 reads CASRWDRNTGELFF. CDR3 nucleotide sequence: TGTGCCAGCAGATGGGACAGGAACACCGGGGAGCTGTTTTTT.

At least ten counts were recorded for this clonotype. The V gene is TRBV9, the J gene TRBJ2-1, with no clear D. The CDR3 covers 11 residues. Germline V gives CDR1 SGDLS, CDR2 YYNGEE. V lost 7 bases and J 8 bases, leaving 10 bases between the germline ends. The CDR3 coding sequence is TGTGCCAGCTCCATGTCGGATGAGCAGTTCTTC. It is translated as CASSMSDEQFF.

This clonotype was seen a few times. The junction departs from the called germline gene at one end, perhaps through a read error. This rearrangement joins TRBV2 to TRBJ1-1; D remains ambiguous. CDR1 SNHLY and CDR2 FYNNEI come from the germline V gene. This CDR3 comprises 14 residues. The CDR3 is CASSQASGNTEAFF. The CDR3 region has the DNA TGTGCCAGCAGTCAAGCCAGCGGAAACACTGAAGCTTTCTTT.

The V gene is TRBV29-1, the J gene TRBJ1-1, with no clear D. Germline V lookup: CDR1 SQVTM, CDR2 ANQGSEA. Trimming removed 3 bases from V and 0 bases from J, with 11 bases in between. This CDR3 contains 14 residues. CDR3 nucleotides: TGCAGCGTTGACTCGGGCCTCATGAACACTGAAGCTTTCTTT. Translated, it gives CSVDSGLMNTEAFF.

This chain links TRBV25-1 with TRBJ1-2, with D hard to call. The V gene's germline CDR1 is MGHDK and CDR2 SYGVNS. V was clipped by 6 bases and J by 8 bases, with 16 bases between them. CDR3 size: 13 residues. The CDR3 DNA sequence: TGTGCCAGCAGGGAGGTAGGGTCTGGCGGCTACACCTTC. This sequence encodes CASREVGSGGYTF.